This T cell receptor beta chain is from a study of response to subunit inactivated influenza vaccine. Points from the study as a whole: With each seasonal influenza vaccination, the authors suggested, few new T cells are recruited.

Worth noting for this clonotype: Its antigen remains unidentified.

TCRdb passed the RT-PCR reads through MiXCR, listing each CDR3 protein once. This sample carries under 950,000 distinct CDR3 sequences, 21% of them seen once, and the ten largest clones take roughly 10%. This CDR3 has 16 residues. The germline gives CDR1 SGHDT, CDR2 YYEEEE. V was trimmed by 0 bases and J by 0 bases, leaving 10 bases between them. V usage is TRBV5-6 and J usage is TRBJ2-1; no reliable D call. This receptor was identified in a man aged 45-65 years who received an inactivated influenza vaccine. The material was PBMCs from blood, obtained 5 days after vaccination. The CDR3 sequence is CASSLGLRSSYNEQFF. The CDR3 nucleotides read TGTGCCAGCAGCTTGGGACTGCGGAGCTCCTACAATGAGCAGTTCTTC.